This record covers a single T cell receptor (beta chain). Its antigen remains unidentified. The data are from a study of cytomegalovirus exposure and HLA in healthy donors. Study at large: According to later analysis, the same platform produced the 120 validation and several hundred first-cohort repertoires.

Study observations and caveats: Rarity characterized most TCR sequences, yet some public TCRs appeared in many donors. In vitro data verified three CMV-associated chains as specific for CMV antigens.

Measured with immunoSEQ multiplex PCR; TCRdb has only the in-frame clones, and not every one. The sample has some 45,000 clones, about 94% seen once. Sequenced sample: PBMCs. The origin of this receptor is a man in his late teens or twenties in good health and CMV-seronegative.

The CDR3 DNA sequence: TGTGCCAGCAGTGACGCCTTGGGTGGGGCGCTTGGCTACACCTTC. It codes for CASSDALGGALGYTF. The rearrangement joins TRBV2 to TRBJ1-2; D perhaps matches TRBD1 (5 bases). The V gene lost 3 bases and the J gene lost 7 bases, with 18 bases spanning the gap. The CDR3 contains 15 residues. Germline loops: CDR1 SNHLY, CDR2 FYNNEI.